This TCR beta chain is drawn from a study of technical replicates of blood from several donors. Per the germline V gene, CDR1 is SGHDT and CDR2 is YYEEEE. V was trimmed by 0 bases and J by 3 bases, leaving 12 bases between them. The CDR3 extends over 15 amino acids. Generated by immunoSEQ multiplex PCR, the TCRdb table keeps only in-frame clones and is missing some. Of about 80,000 clones in the sample, around 92% were seen once. The chain recombines TRBV5-6 with TRBJ1-2; a weak D match, TRBD1 (6 bases). This clonotype was obtained from a human donor in good health. Material for sequencing was T cells isolated from PBMCs. The CDR3 region has the DNA TGTGCCAGCAGCTTGGTTGCGACAGGATACTATGGCTACACCTTC. Its translation: CASSLVATGYYGYTF.